These T cell receptor beta chains were read from a single sample in a study of blood T cells in healthy people across ages. MiXCR, run by TCRdb on the 5' RACE reads, gives a single entry per CDR3 protein. The repertoire consists of 650,000 to 800,000 distinct CDR3 sequences, with around 42% occurring once and the leading ten covering roughly a fifth. Sequences were obtained from blood. The receptors stem from a man in his sixties in good health. The CDR3 runs from the conserved cysteine through the conserved F or W. The D gene is left open where the match is weak. Clone size is given for some rows only: seen once, a few or many times, or a class if the clone is expanded.

few,TRBD1,TRBV2,TRBJ2-7,CASSEFGTVTRYEQYF,TGTGCCAGCAGTGAATTTGGGACAGTCACCCGTTACGAGCAGTACTTC
-,TRBD1,TRBV2,TRBJ2-1,CASTHGDRDYNEQFF,TGTGCCAGCACCCATGGGGACAGGGACTACAATGAGCAGTTCTTC
-,-,TRBV20-1,TRBJ2-3,CSAVVGDTQYF,TGCAGTGCTGTAGTGGGGGATACGCAGTATTTT
-,-,TRBV2,TRBJ1-2,CASKLEMGLNYGHTF,TGTGCCAGCAAATTGGAGATGGGACTTAACTATGGCCACACCTTC
-,-,TRBV29-1,TRBJ2-5,CSVVRGPETQYF,TGCAGCGTCGTGCGGGGGCCGGAGACCCAGTACTTC
-,-,TRBV3-1,TRBJ2-7,CASSLIGTRQPYEQYF,TGTGCCAGCAGCCTTATTGGGACACGCCAGCCCTACGAGCAGTACTTC
few,-,TRBV12-3/TRBV12-4,TRBJ1-5,CASSLSDLSYQPQHF,TGTGCCAGCAGTTTATCCGACCTCTCTTATCAGCCCCAGCATTTT
-,-,TRBV7-9,TRBJ2-2,CASNSYTGELFF,TGTGCCAGCAACTCGTACACCGGGGAGCTGTTTTTT
-,TRBD1,TRBV4-1,TRBJ2-5,CASSHAGGGETQYF,TGCGCCAGCAGCCACGCAGGGGGCGGAGAGACCCAGTACTTC
-,-,TRBV5-4,TRBJ2-1,CASSLTTSGNNEQFF,TGTGCCAGCAGCTTAACTACCTCTGGTAACAATGAGCAGTTCTTC
few,-,TRBV7-2,TRBJ1-5,CASSAYNGRSQPQHF,TGTGCCAGCAGCGCCTACAATGGACGAAGTCAGCCCCAGCATTTT
-,TRBD1,TRBV2,TRBJ2-2,CASRRQGITGELFF,TGTGCCAGCAGGAGACAGGGGATCACCGGGGAGCTGTTTTTT
few,TRBD1,TRBV10-3,TRBJ1-2,CAISELGQGTYGYTF,TGTGCCATCAGTGAGTTAGGACAGGGGACCTATGGCTACACCTTC
few,TRBD1,TRBV6-4,TRBJ1-1,CASSEIAGGTEAFF,TGTGCCAGCAGTGAGATAGCAGGGGGCACTGAAGCTTTCTTT
-,-,TRBV20-1,TRBJ1-2,CSVVIRGNYGYTF,TGCAGTGTCGTAATAAGGGGCAACTATGGCTACACCTTC
-,TRBD2,TRBV3-1,TRBJ2-7,CASTNGPGGEQYF,TGTGCCAGCACCAACGGGCCGGGGGGCGAGCAGTACTTC
-,-,TRBV7-9,TRBJ2-5,CASSFTDTGGTQYF,TGTGCCAGCAGCTTTACGGATACAGGTGGGACCCAGTACTTC
-,-,TRBV5-1,TRBJ2-3,CASSFTGTSTDTQYF,TGTGCCAGCAGTTTTACGGGGACTAGCACAGATACGCAGTATTTT
-,TRBD1,TRBV5-1,TRBJ2-7,CASSFGGTGPYEQYF,TGCGCCAGCAGCTTCGGCGGGACAGGGCCCTACGAGCAGTACTTC
few,-,TRBV21-1,TRBJ2-5,CASSNSQGVKETQYF,TGTGCCAGCAGCAACTCTCAGGGGGTTAAAGAGACCCAGTACTTC
few,-,TRBV12-3/TRBV12-4,TRBJ2-7,CASSPRRQGLYEQYF,TGTGCCAGCAGTCCAAGAAGGCAGGGACTCTACGAGCAGTACTTC
-,-,TRBV28,TRBJ2-1,CASGVKASLVQETQFF,TGTGCCAGCGGGGTAAAGGCGAGCCTGGTTCAAGAGACCCAGTTCTTC
-,TRBD1,TRBV5-6,TRBJ2-1,CASSGRQGADEQFF,TGTGCCAGCAGCGGCCGACAGGGGGCGGATGAGCAGTTCTTC
once,-,TRBV3-1,TRBJ2-1,CASSPGRASEQFF,TGTGCCAGCAGCCCTGGCAGGGCCAGTGAGCAGTTCTTC
once,TRBD1,TRBV5-1,TRBJ1-1,CASSATQGVNTEAFF,TGCGCCAGCAGCGCGACACAGGGGGTGAACACTGAAGCTTTCTTT
-,TRBD2,TRBV6-2/TRBV6-3,TRBJ2-7,CASRSGLAGIGPYEQYF,TGTGCCAGCAGGTCGGGACTAGCGGGGATTGGGCCCTACGAGCAGTACTTC
-,-,TRBV6-5,TRBJ2-1,CASAPSLPSSYNEQFF,TGTGCCAGCGCGCCCTCCCTCCCCAGCTCCTACAATGAGCAGTTCTTC